The rows below give T cell receptor beta chains drawn from one sample of a study of blood T cells in healthy people across ages. TCRdb independently ran MiXCR on the 5' RACE reads; one entry per CDR3 protein. The table lists 1.5 million to 2 million distinct CDR3 sequences, about 28% of them singletons. Sample: blood. The receptors were sampled from a woman aged 25 to 39 in good health. The CDR3 runs from the conserved cysteine through the conserved F or W. D genes are given only for firm matches. Where a row states a size, it is once, few, many or the class of an expanded clone; other rows omit it.

clone size: NA
D gene: NA
J gene: TRBJ2-7
V gene: TRBV29-1
CDR3 protein: CSVEEENSGYEQYF
CDR3 DNA: TGCAGCGTTGAAGAGGAGAATTCAGGGTACGAGCAGTACTTC

clone size: few
D gene: NA
J gene: TRBJ2-1
V gene: TRBV6-2/TRBV6-3
CDR3 protein: CAGSSSWEQFF
CDR3 DNA: TGTGCCGGCAGCTCTAGCTGGGAGCAGTTCTTC

clone size: few
D gene: NA
J gene: TRBJ1-5
V gene: TRBV5-1
CDR3 protein: CASSEVTGSQPQHF
CDR3 DNA: TGCGCCAGCAGTGAGGTTACAGGGTCGCAGCCCCAGCATTTT

clone size: few
D gene: TRBD1
J gene: TRBJ2-7
V gene: TRBV28
CDR3 protein: CASSSLGQGAYEQYF
CDR3 DNA: TGTGCCAGCAGCTCATTGGGACAGGGGGCCTACGAGCAGTACTTC

clone size: NA
D gene: NA
J gene: TRBJ1-5
V gene: TRBV6-2/TRBV6-3
CDR3 protein: CASTESGNQPQHF
CDR3 DNA: TGTGCCAGCACCGAATCGGGGAATCAGCCCCAGCATTTT

clone size: few
D gene: TRBD2
J gene: TRBJ2-1
V gene: TRBV9
CDR3 protein: CASSVKPSGGNEQFF
CDR3 DNA: TGTGCCAGCAGCGTAAAGCCTAGCGGGGGGAATGAGCAGTTCTTC

clone size: NA
D gene: TRBD2
J gene: TRBJ2-5
V gene: TRBV9
CDR3 protein: CASSSAGVGTQYF
CDR3 DNA: TGTGCCAGCAGCTCAGCGGGGGTGGGGACCCAGTACTTC

clone size: NA
D gene: TRBD2
J gene: TRBJ2-3
V gene: TRBV27
CDR3 protein: CASTQLAGGMTGTDTQYF
CDR3 DNA: TGTGCCAGCACCCAACTAGCGGGAGGCATGACGGGCACAGATACGCAGTATTTT

clone size: few
D gene: NA
J gene: TRBJ1-2
V gene: TRBV12-3/TRBV12-4
CDR3 protein: CASSLRVNYGYTF
CDR3 DNA: TGTGCCAGCAGCCTTAGGGTAAACTATGGCTACACCTTC

clone size: NA
D gene: NA
J gene: TRBJ2-1
V gene: TRBV11-2
CDR3 protein: CASSQPGGLGQDEQFF
CDR3 DNA: TGTGCCAGCAGCCAACCAGGAGGTTTGGGGCAGGATGAGCAGTTCTTC

clone size: few
D gene: TRBD1
J gene: TRBJ1-4
V gene: TRBV4-3
CDR3 protein: CASSQLTGTVNEKLFF
CDR3 DNA: TGCGCCAGCAGCCAACTAACCGGGACAGTGAATGAAAAACTGTTTTTT

clone size: NA
D gene: NA
J gene: TRBJ1-1
V gene: TRBV20-1
CDR3 protein: CSARDTGAVGGAGTEAFF
CDR3 DNA: TGCAGTGCTAGAGATACTGGGGCGGTGGGGGGCGCGGGCACTGAAGCTTTCTTT

clone size: many
D gene: NA
J gene: TRBJ2-3
V gene: TRBV10-1
CDR3 protein: CASSASGNTDTQYF
CDR3 DNA: TGCGCCAGCAGCGCCAGCGGAAACACAGATACGCAGTATTTT

clone size: few
D gene: TRBD2
J gene: TRBJ2-7
V gene: TRBV7-2
CDR3 protein: CASSLAEREAQYF
CDR3 DNA: TGTGCCAGCAGCTTAGCTGAGCGGGAAGCTCAGTACTTC

clone size: few
D gene: NA
J gene: TRBJ1-2
V gene: TRBV28
CDR3 protein: CASSYDGYTF
CDR3 DNA: TGTGCCAGCAGCTATGATGGCTACACCTTC

clone size: many
D gene: NA
J gene: TRBJ2-1
V gene: TRBV25-1
CDR3 protein: CASSTQGSIAYNEQFF
CDR3 DNA: TGTGCCAGCAGTACGCAGGGATCGATCGCCTACAATGAGCAGTTCTTC

clone size: many
D gene: NA
J gene: TRBJ1-2
V gene: TRBV9
CDR3 protein: CASSAWDAANYGYTF
CDR3 DNA: TGTGCCAGCAGCGCTTGGGACGCGGCTAACTATGGCTACACCTTC

clone size: few
D gene: TRBD2
J gene: TRBJ2-1
V gene: TRBV20-1
CDR3 protein: CSGVLAGISSYNEQFF
CDR3 DNA: TGCAGTGGGGTACTAGCGGGGATTAGCTCCTACAATGAGCAGTTCTTC

clone size: NA
D gene: NA
J gene: TRBJ2-1
V gene: TRBV11-2
CDR3 protein: CASSLARGGLLSEQFF
CDR3 DNA: TGTGCCAGCAGCTTAGCCCGCGGGGGCCTCTTGAGTGAGCAGTTCTTC

clone size: NA
D gene: NA
J gene: TRBJ1-1
V gene: TRBV3-1
CDR3 protein: CASSQSMGGPNTEAFF
CDR3 DNA: TGTGCCAGCAGCCAGTCGATGGGGGGCCCTAACACTGAAGCTTTCTTT

clone size: few
D gene: NA
J gene: TRBJ2-3
V gene: TRBV5-1
CDR3 protein: CASTISGANTDTQYF
CDR3 DNA: TGCGCCAGCACCATAAGCGGAGCCAACACAGATACGCAGTATTTT

clone size: many
D gene: TRBD1
J gene: TRBJ2-1
V gene: TRBV7-9
CDR3 protein: CASSPRTGGVYNEQFF
CDR3 DNA: TGTGCCAGCAGCCCGAGGACAGGGGGTGTATACAATGAGCAGTTCTTC

clone size: NA
D gene: TRBD1
J gene: TRBJ2-7
V gene: TRBV6-1
CDR3 protein: CASSPDWDSFSYEQYF
CDR3 DNA: TGTGCCAGCAGTCCAGATTGGGACAGTTTCTCCTACGAGCAGTACTTC

clone size: few
D gene: NA
J gene: TRBJ2-1
V gene: TRBV2
CDR3 protein: CASSKQGPSYNEQFF
CDR3 DNA: TGTGCCAGCAGTAAACAGGGACCGTCCTACAATGAGCAGTTCTTC

clone size: NA
D gene: NA
J gene: TRBJ2-5
V gene: TRBV20-1
CDR3 protein: CSAAADRHQETQYF
CDR3 DNA: TGCAGTGCCGCCGCGGACCGCCATCAAGAGACCCAGTACTTC

clone size: NA
D gene: TRBD2
J gene: TRBJ2-7
V gene: TRBV5-1
CDR3 protein: CASSFGGGRDEQYF
CDR3 DNA: TGCGCCAGCAGCTTCGGCGGGGGACGCGACGAGCAGTACTTC

clone size: NA
D gene: NA
J gene: TRBJ2-5
V gene: TRBV21-1
CDR3 protein: CASSGREREETQYF
CDR3 DNA: TGTGCCAGCAGCGGGCGGGAGAGGGAAGAGACCCAGTACTTC

clone size: NA
D gene: NA
J gene: TRBJ1-2
V gene: TRBV7-9
CDR3 protein: CASSSWVGTNYGYTF
CDR3 DNA: TGTGCCAGCAGTTCATGGGTTGGCACAAACTATGGCTACACCTTC

clone size: NA
D gene: TRBD1
J gene: TRBJ2-4
V gene: TRBV9
CDR3 protein: CASADVGQGRVWAKNIQYF
CDR3 DNA: TGTGCCAGCGCAGACGTGGGACAGGGAAGGGTTTGGGCCAAAAACATTCAGTACTTC

clone size: NA
D gene: NA
J gene: TRBJ2-5
V gene: TRBV15
CDR3 protein: CATSRDSNGEQYF
CDR3 DNA: TGTGCCACCAGCAGAGACAGTAACGGGGAGCAGTACTTC

clone size: few
D gene: NA
J gene: TRBJ2-7
V gene: TRBV21-1
CDR3 protein: CASSCLEGPPSRHEQYF
CDR3 DNA: TGTGCCAGCAGCTGCCTAGAGGGGCCTCCTTCCCGCCACGAGCAGTACTTC

clone size: few
D gene: NA
J gene: TRBJ2-3
V gene: TRBV7-2
CDR3 protein: CASSVTRPDTQYF
CDR3 DNA: TGTGCCAGCAGCGTCACTAGGCCAGATACGCAGTATTTT

clone size: NA
D gene: NA
J gene: TRBJ2-7
V gene: TRBV20-1
CDR3 protein: CSARGPLAPGGEQYF
CDR3 DNA: TGCAGTGCTAGAGGGCCCTTAGCACCTGGGGGCGAGCAGTACTTC